A single sample is the source of the 17 T cell receptor beta chains below, sequenced in a study of shared clonotypes between healthy human individuals. In the naive CD8 group, cells lacked CD45RO and were positively selected for CCR7, so terminally differentiated effector memory CD45RA+ cells were left out. The method was immunoSEQ multiplex PCR; TCRdb's version includes in-frame clones alone and lacks a portion of them. Of about 2.2 million clones listed, more than 85% are singletons. Material for sequencing was naive CD8+ T cells from PBMCs. The source of these receptors is a young man in good health. Some clones in this sample may be carry-over from other donors' samples.

A remark on this clone: Germline is not matched at one junction end, which may reflect a read error. The rearrangement joins TRBV28 to TRBJ2-2; 7 nucleotides line up with TRBD2. Germline V gene sequence: CDR1 MDHEN, CDR2 SYDVKM. The CDR3 is made up of 12 amino acids. The chain's CDR3 is CPFSGLHRGAVF. The CDR3 bases are TGTCCCTTTAGCGGGCTTCACCGGGGAGCTGTTTTT. Together with reference TRBV28 and TRBJ2-2, the CDR3 gives the full variable domain: DVKVTQSSRYLVKRTGEKVFLECVQDMDHENMFWYRQDPGLGLRLIYFSYDVKMKEKGDIPEGYSVSREKKERFSLILESASTNQTSMYLCPFSGLHRGAVFGEGSRLTVL.

The chain combines TRBV27 with TRBJ2-7, with D possibly TRBD2 on 6 matching bases. CDR3 length equals 13 residues. Germline V lookup: CDR1 MNHEY, CDR2 SMNVEV (reference sequence). The V end was cut by 8 bases, the J end by 2 bases, with 13 bases between. CDR3 DNA sequence: TGTGCCAGCCTGGGACTCAAACCCTACGAGCAGTACTTC. Amino acid sequence: CASLGLKPYEQYF.

The rearrangement links TRBV28 to TRBJ2-7, with D unclear. This CDR3 is 11 amino acids long. Germline V gives CDR1 MDHEN, CDR2 SYDVKM. V shed 3 bases and J shed 12 bases, with 12 bases lying between them. Here the CDR3 reads CASSFPGPLYF. CDR3 nucleotides: TGTGCCAGCAGTTTCCCGGGCCCACTGTACTTC.

V is TRBV11-2 and J is TRBJ2-7; 7 nucleotides line up with TRBD2. V lost 10 bases and J lost 0; bases outside the gene matches: 6. Germline loops: CDR1 SGHAT, CDR2 FQNNGV. The CDR3 extends over 13 amino acids. CDR3 DNA sequence: TGTGCCACCAGGGACTACAACTCCTACGAGCAGTACTTC. This codes for CATRDYNSYEQYF.

The CDR3 region is CASSQDELAGSEELFF. CDR3 in DNA: TGCGCCAGCAGCCAAGATGAACTAGCGGGATCTGAGGAGCTGTTTTTT. V and J are TRBV4-3 and TRBJ2-2, with 10 bases that match TRBD2. The V gene's germline CDR1 is LGHNA and CDR2 YSLEER. V was clipped by 0 bases and J by 10 bases; unmatched bases: 8. The CDR3 is made up of 16 amino acids.

The gene calls are TRBV11-1 and TRBJ2-2; no firm D call. From germline, CDR1 is SGHAT and CDR2 FQDESV (reference sequence). V shed 1 base and J shed 7 bases, with 13 bases lying between them. The CDR3 is made up of 15 amino acids. The CDR3 region has the DNA TGTGCCAGCAGCTTAGTTCGGCTTGGGGACGGGGAGCTGTTTTTT. Amino acid sequence: CASSLVRLGDGELFF.

CDR3 sequence: CASSFLFGSEQYF. The CDR3 region has the DNA TGTGCCAGCAGCTTTCTGTTTGGGTCCGAGCAGTACTTC. This rearrangement joins TRBV5-6 to TRBJ2-7; D gene uncertain. This CDR3 has 13 residues. Germline CDR1 reads SGHDT; CDR2 reads YYEEEE. V lost 2 bases to trimming and J lost 6 bases, with 12 bases between them.

The chain recombines TRBV30 with TRBJ1-2; TRBD1 might be the D (6 bases). V was clipped by 7 bases and J by 8 bases, with 23 bases between them. The V gene's germline CDR1 is GTSNPN and CDR2 SVGIG (reference sequence). The CDR3 sequence is 14 residues long. For the CDR3, the DNA is TGTGCCTCGGGACGCGCAGGGGAGAGGGTAGGCTACACCTTC. This translates into CASGRAGERVGYTF.

This chain uses TRBV9 with TRBJ2-1, with D perhaps being TRBD1 or TRBD2 (5 bases each). The CDR3 runs 15 residues. V gave up 0 bases and J gave up 6 bases, with 13 bases separating them. The germline V gene has CDR1 SGDLS and CDR2 YYNGEE. The CDR3 reads CASSVGLWDANEQFF. In DNA form, the CDR3 reads TGTGCCAGCAGCGTAGGTCTTTGGGACGCCAATGAGCAGTTCTTC.

This sequence joins TRBV30 and TRBJ2-1; no clear D gene. V gave up 3 bases and J gave up 2 bases, with 8 bases separating them. Germline loops: CDR1 GTSNPN, CDR2 SVGIG (reference sequence). This CDR3 comprises 13 residues. The CDR3 DNA follows: TGTGCCTGGAGGAGTGGAACCTACAATGAGCAGTTCTTC. Protein: CAWRSGTYNEQFF.

The chain joins TRBV5-6 to TRBJ2-5; TRBD2 matches 11 bases. Germline lookup yields CDR1 SGHDT and CDR2 YYEEEE. V lost 0 bases and J lost 5; bases outside the gene matches: 6. This CDR3 is 16 amino acids long. This CDR3 is CASSLDSGRVLETQYF. The DNA of the CDR3 is TGTGCCAGCAGCTTGGATAGCGGGAGGGTCTTGGAGACCCAGTACTTC. The variable domain in full, completed from reference TRBV5-6 and TRBJ2-5, reads DAGVTQSPTHLIKTRGQQVTLRCSPKSGHDTVSWYQQALGQGPQFIFQYYEEEERQRGNFPDRFSGHQFPNYSSELNVNALLLGDSALYLCASSLDSGRVLETQYFGPGTRLLVL.

The chain couples TRBV7-9 to TRBJ2-5; 7 bases fit TRBD1. CDR3 length: 14 amino acids. The J segment lost 2 bases and the V segment lost 4 bases, leaving 4 bases of the junction unmatched. From germline, CDR1 is SEHNR and CDR2 FQNEAQ (reference sequence). CDR3 coding DNA: TGTGCCAGCAGCTACCCGACAGGGCAAGAGACCCAGTACTTC. Translating it yields CASSYPTGQETQYF.

This chain joins TRBV7-9 and TRBJ2-7; 7 bases agree with TRBD2. The germline V gene encodes CDR1 SEHNR and CDR2 FQNEAQ (reference sequence). Germline trimming cut 0 bases from V and 6 bases from J; bases unmatched to any gene: 8. This CDR3 has 15 residues. CDR3 amino acids: CASSLAAGRKGEQYF. The CDR3 DNA reads as TGTGCCAGCAGCTTAGCCGCCGGGAGGAAAGGCGAGCAGTACTTC.

V usage is TRBV6-4 and J usage is TRBJ2-7, with a weak D call TRBD1 (5 bases). Between the trimmed V and J ends, which lost 2 bases and 4 bases, there was a span of 15 bases. From germline, CDR1 is MRHNA and CDR2 SNTAGT. This CDR3 is built from 15 residues. The CDR3 bases are TGTGCCAGCAGTGACCAGACAGAAGAATCTTACGAGCAGTACTTC. It yields the protein CASSDQTEESYEQYF.

The chain combines TRBV4-1 with TRBJ1-2, with D uncertain. Germline CDR1 MGHRA, CDR2 YSYEKL. This CDR3 spans 13 amino acids. Between the trimmed V and J ends, which lost 3 bases and 8 bases, there was a span of 13 bases. CDR3 nucleotide sequence: TGCGCCAGCAGCCAGGCCGGGCCCTCGGGCTACACCTTC. Protein sequence: CASSQAGPSGYTF.

The CDR3 region has the DNA TGTGCCAGCAGCCCCACCACGGGACAGTATGGCTACACCTTC. Translating it yields CASSPTTGQYGYTF. This chain uses TRBV7-9 with TRBJ1-2; TRBD1 matches 7 bases. This CDR3 spans 14 amino acids. Germline trimming cut 5 bases from V and 5 bases from J; bases unmatched to any gene: 8. Germline values: CDR1 SEHNR, CDR2 FQNEAQ (reference sequence).

J is TRBJ2-7 and V is TRBV19, with a weak D call TRBD2 (6 bases). This CDR3 has 13 amino acids. Per germline, CDR1 LNHDA and CDR2 SQIVND (reference sequence). Trimming removed 5 bases from V and 2 bases from J, with 10 bases in between. CDR3 nucleotide sequence: TGTGCCAGTAGTTCAGGGACTCCCTACGAGCAGTACTTC. It encodes CASSSGTPYEQYF.